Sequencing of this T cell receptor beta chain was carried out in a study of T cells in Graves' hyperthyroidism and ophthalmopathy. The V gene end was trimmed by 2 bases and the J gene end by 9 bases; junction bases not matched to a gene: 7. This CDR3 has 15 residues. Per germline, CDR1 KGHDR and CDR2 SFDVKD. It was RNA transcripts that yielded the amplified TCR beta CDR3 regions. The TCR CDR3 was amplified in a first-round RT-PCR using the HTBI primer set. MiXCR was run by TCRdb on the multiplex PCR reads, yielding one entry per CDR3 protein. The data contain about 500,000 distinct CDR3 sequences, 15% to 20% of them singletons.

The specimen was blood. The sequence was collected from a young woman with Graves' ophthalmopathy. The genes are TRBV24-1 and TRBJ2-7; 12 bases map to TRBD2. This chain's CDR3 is CATSDSRTSGNGQYF. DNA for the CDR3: TGTGCCACCAGTGATTCCCGGACTAGCGGGAATGGGCAGTACTTC.